This T cell receptor beta chain emerged from a study of blood T cell repertoires in COVID-19 (TCRdb year 2020). For the wider study: Samples covering the acute and convalescent phases of COVID-19 were provided by collaborators in the United States, Italy and Spain. Nearly every sample came with metadata listing a de-identified subject ID, COVID-19 status, age in years and sex. The dataset comprised deeply sampled blood TCRbeta repertoires from subjects exposed to, actively infected with, or recovered from COVID-19. The repertoires were released in a freely available public database meant as a resource for research on the immune response to SARS-CoV-2. The prospective study material was composed of cDNA or gDNA derived from T cells, B-cell-depleted T cells, or PBMCs. Where available, HLA class I and class II types were taken from metadata supplied by the sample provider and were not determined by assay-based typing. The samples were drawn from the first 160 participants of the ongoing ImmuneRACE study and from 1,254 subjects provided by 6 global collaborators. Overall results and qualifications from the work: The quantity of clinical and demographic metadata differed by source and by participant and was supplied without curation.

Worth noting for this clone: Its antigen remains unidentified. The record has no base qualities; no much larger clone is one base away.

Each collaborating institution followed its own protocols to collect whole blood in K2EDTA tubes. For TCRbeta analysis, collaborators shipped samples as frozen whole blood, isolated PBMCs, or DNA extracted from either of those sample types. TCRbeta CDR3 regions were amplified from genomic DNA using the immunoSEQ Assay, a bias-controlled multiplex PCR. Per the original workflow: The number of nucleated cells in each sample was estimated by amplification of reference gene primers within the assay. To quantify the absolute abundance of each unique TCRbeta CDR3 rearrangement, sequence reads were collapsed and filtered. For each sample, productive Simpson clonality was calculated by taking the square root of Simpson's diversity index across productive rearrangements. The table was pulled from immuneACCESS by TCRdb, which kept in-frame rearrangements only. Such tables lose some clones; where checked, under half of the loss comes from unresolved V genes, and the rest has no known cause. V, J and clone size reflect that table, while D and trimming were determined from the DNA. The sample records approximately 77,000 clones, about 90% of which are singletons. In total, the top ten clones hold 4% to 5.5% of the sample.

V ends up 1 base short and J 5 bases short, with an unmatched junction base count of 4. The CDR3 numbers 16 residues from cysteine through phenylalanine. Only the CDR3 DNA is retained, 48 bases long and in frame from the first base. The germline V gene (reference sequence) gives CDR1 as SGHNT and CDR2 as YYREEE. This receptor was identified in a man aged 45-65 years with active COVID-19. Material for sequencing was peripheral blood. The sequence is built from TRBV5-4 and TRBJ2-2; 11 of the junction bases match TRBD2. CDR3 sequence: CASSLTSGSWTGELFF. The DNA sequence is given as TGTGCCAGCAGCTTGACTAGCGGGAGTTGGACCGGGGAGCTGTTTTTT.